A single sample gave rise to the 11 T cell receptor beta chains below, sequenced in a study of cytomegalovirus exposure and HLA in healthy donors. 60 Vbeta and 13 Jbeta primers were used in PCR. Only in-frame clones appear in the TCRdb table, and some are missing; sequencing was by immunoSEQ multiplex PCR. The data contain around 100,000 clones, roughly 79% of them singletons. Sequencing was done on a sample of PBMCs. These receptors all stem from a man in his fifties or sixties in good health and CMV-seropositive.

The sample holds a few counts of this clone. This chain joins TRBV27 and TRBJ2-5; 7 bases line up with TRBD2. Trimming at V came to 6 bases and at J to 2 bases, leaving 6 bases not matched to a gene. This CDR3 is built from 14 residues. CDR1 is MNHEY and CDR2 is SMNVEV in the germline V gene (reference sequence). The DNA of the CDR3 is TGTGCCAGCAGCCATGGGGGGGGGCAAGAGACCCAGTACTTC. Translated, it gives CASSHGGGQETQYF.

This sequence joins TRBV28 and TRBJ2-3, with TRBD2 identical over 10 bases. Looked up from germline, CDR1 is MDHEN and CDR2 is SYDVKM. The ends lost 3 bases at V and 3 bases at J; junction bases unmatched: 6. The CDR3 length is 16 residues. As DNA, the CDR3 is TGTGCCAGCAGTTTTAGCGGGAGGTATGGGACAGATACGCAGTATTTT. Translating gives CASSFSGRYGTDTQYF.

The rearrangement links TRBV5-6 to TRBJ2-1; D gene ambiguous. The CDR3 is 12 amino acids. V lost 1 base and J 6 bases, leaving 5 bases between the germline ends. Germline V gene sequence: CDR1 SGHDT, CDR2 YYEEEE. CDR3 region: CASSLFGNEQFF. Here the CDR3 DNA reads TGTGCCAGCAGCTTGTTCGGCAATGAGCAGTTCTTC.

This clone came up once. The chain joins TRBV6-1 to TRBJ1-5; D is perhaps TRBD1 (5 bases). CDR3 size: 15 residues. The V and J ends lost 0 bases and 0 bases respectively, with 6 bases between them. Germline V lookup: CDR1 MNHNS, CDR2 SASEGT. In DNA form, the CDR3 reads TGTGCCAGCAGTGAAGCGGGGCATAGCAATCAGCCCCAGCATTTT. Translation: CASSEAGHSNQPQHF.

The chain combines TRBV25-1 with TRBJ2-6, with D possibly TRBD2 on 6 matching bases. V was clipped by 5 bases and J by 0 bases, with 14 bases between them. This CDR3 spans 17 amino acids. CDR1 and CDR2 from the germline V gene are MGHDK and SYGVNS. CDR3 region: CASSLQDGGSGANVLTF. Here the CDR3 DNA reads TGTGCCAGCAGTCTGCAAGACGGGGGCTCTGGGGCCAACGTCCTGACTTTC. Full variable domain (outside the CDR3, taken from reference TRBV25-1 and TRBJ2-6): EADIYQTPRYLVIGTGKKITLECSQTMGHDKMYWYQQDPGMELHLIHYSYGVNSTEKGDLSSESTVSRIRTEHFPLTLESARPSHTSQYLCASSLQDGGSGANVLTFGAGSRLTVL.

The CDR3 protein is CASTLRGGSWTPLHF. The CDR3 region has the DNA TGTGCCAGCACCTTAAGGGGCGGTTCCTGGACACCCCTCCACTTT. The chain joins TRBV27 to TRBJ1-6; possibly TRBD1 for D (5 bases). Looked up from germline, CDR1 is MNHEY and CDR2 is SMNVEV (reference sequence). The CDR3 spans 15 residues. Deletions cut 7 bases from V and 11 bases from J, with 21 bases between.

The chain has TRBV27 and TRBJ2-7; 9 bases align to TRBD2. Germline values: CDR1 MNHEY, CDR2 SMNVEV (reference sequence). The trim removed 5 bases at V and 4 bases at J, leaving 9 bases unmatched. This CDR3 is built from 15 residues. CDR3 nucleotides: TGTGCCAGCAGTCCCCTGAGTAGCGGGAGTTACGAGCAGTACTTC. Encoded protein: CASSPLSSGSYEQYF.

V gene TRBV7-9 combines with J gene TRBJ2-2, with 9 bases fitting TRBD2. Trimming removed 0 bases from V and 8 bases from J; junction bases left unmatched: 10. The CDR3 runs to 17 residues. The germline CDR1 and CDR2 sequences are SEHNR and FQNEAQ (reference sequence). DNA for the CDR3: TGTGCCAGCAGCTTAGCAGGAGCGGGAGGTCCCAGGGGGGAGCTGTTTTTT. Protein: CASSLAGAGGPRGELFF.

CDR3 amino acids: CASSPDNRSGNTIYF. CDR3 coding DNA: TGTGCCAGCAGCCCGGACAACCGCTCTGGAAACACCATATATTTT. The rearrangement joins TRBV28 to TRBJ1-3; weak D call: TRBD1 (5 bases). Germline V gives CDR1 MDHEN, CDR2 SYDVKM. Trimming took 6 bases from V and 0 from J, leaving 12 bases between them. The CDR3 covers 15 residues.

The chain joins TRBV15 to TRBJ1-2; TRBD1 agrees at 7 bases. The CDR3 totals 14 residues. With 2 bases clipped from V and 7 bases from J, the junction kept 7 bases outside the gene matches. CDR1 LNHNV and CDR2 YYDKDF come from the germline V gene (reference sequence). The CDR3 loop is CATSRNTGESGYTF. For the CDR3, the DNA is TGTGCCACCAGCAGAAACACAGGGGAGTCTGGCTACACCTTC.

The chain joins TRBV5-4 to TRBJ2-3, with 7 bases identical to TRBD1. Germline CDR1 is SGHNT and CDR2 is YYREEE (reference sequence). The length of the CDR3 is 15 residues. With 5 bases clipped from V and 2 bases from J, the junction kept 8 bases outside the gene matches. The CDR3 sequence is CASRPRTGVTDTQYF. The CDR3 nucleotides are TGTGCCAGCAGACCACGGACAGGAGTCACAGATACGCAGTATTTT.